These T cell receptor beta chains were read from a single sample in a study of low-dose radiotherapy and immunotherapy resistance in tumors. TCRdb reanalysed the reads using MiXCR and keeps one entry per CDR3 protein. The table has about 82,000 distinct CDR3 sequences, over 15% seen once. The sequencing here drew on PBMCs, taken before treatment. All receptors derive from a male donor with prostate cancer. CDR3s include the opening cysteine and the closing phenylalanine or tryptophan. The order of the fields is D gene, V gene, J gene, clone size, CDR3 DNA, CDR3 protein. D genes are given only for firm matches. A row's size may be missing; if present it is once, few, many or a size class.

>-|TRBV29-1|TRBJ1-2|-
TGCAGCGTTGACCCAGCGGGGACCTTC
CSVDPAGTF
>-|TRBV11-1|TRBJ2-1|few
TGTGCCAGCAGCGGGGGGTCGCGCAATGAGCAGTTCTTC
CASSGGSRNEQFF
>-|TRBV6-2/TRBV6-3|TRBJ1-2|many
TGTGCCAGCAGTACCCTTCGGACCGATCGTAACTATGGCTACACCTTC
CASSTLRTDRNYGYTF
>-|TRBV7-9|TRBJ1-2|many
TGTGCCAGCAGCCTATGGCAGGGCTATGGCTACACCTTC
CASSLWQGYGYTF
>-|TRBV20-1|TRBJ1-2|few
TGCAGTGCTAGAGAGGCAGATACCTATAACTATGGCTACACCTTC
CSAREADTYNYGYTF
>TRBD2|TRBV10-1|TRBJ2-1|-
TGCGCCAACCGGCTCCCTAGCGGGGGTCAGAATGAGCAGTTCTTC
CANRLPSGGQNEQFF
>TRBD2|TRBV20-1|TRBJ2-1|many
TGCAGTGCTACGTCCGGGACTAGCGGAGTCAATGAGCAGTTCTTC
CSATSGTSGVNEQFF
>-|TRBV29-1|TRBJ1-6|many
TGCAGCCCTCTAAGCCCTAGGACGCGAGCCGATAATTCACCCCTCCACTTT
CSPLSPRTRADNSPLHF
>-|TRBV12-3/TRBV12-4|TRBJ2-2|many
TGTGCCAGCACCGAGACAGGGACTAACACCGGGGAGCTGTTTTTT
CASTETGTNTGELFF
>-|TRBV2|TRBJ2-5|many
TGTGCCAGCAGTGAAAATTCGGGACGGCAGCAAGAGACCCAGTACTTC
CASSENSGRQQETQYF
>-|TRBV19|TRBJ2-7|few
TGTGCCAGTAGTATAATAGCCGGCCAATACGAGCAGTACTTC
CASSIIAGQYEQYF
>-|TRBV6-5|TRBJ2-1|-
TGTGCCAGTAAGTCGAGTTTTGAGCAGTTCTTC
CASKSSFEQFF
>-|TRBV20-1|TRBJ2-3|many
TGCAGTGCTAGAGATTCGGGAACGGCAGATACGCAGTATTTT
CSARDSGTADTQYF
>-|TRBV7-6|TRBJ1-2|many
TGTGCCAGCAGTTCCGGGACGGAGGGCTACACCTTC
CASSSGTEGYTF
>-|TRBV12-3/TRBV12-4|TRBJ2-7|many
TGTGCCAGCAGTTTTGTAGTTGGGACTGGCCACGAGCAGTACTTC
CASSFVVGTGHEQYF
>-|TRBV30|TRBJ1-3|-
TGTGCCTGGAGAGGCCCGGGGACTGGAAACACCATATATTTT
CAWRGPGTGNTIYF
>TRBD1|TRBV10-3|TRBJ1-1|many
TGTGCCATCAGTGGCAGGGGGAACAAGAACACTGAAGCTTTCTTT
CAISGRGNKNTEAFF
>TRBD1|TRBV7-8|TRBJ1-2|-
TGTGCCAGCAGCTCGGGACAGCTCCCGAATTTTTATGGCTACACCTTC
CASSSGQLPNFYGYTF
>TRBD1|TRBV5-4|TRBJ2-1|many
TGTGCCAGCAGCTTGGATGGGACAGGGCAGTTCTTC
CASSLDGTGQFF
>TRBD2|TRBV28|TRBJ2-1|many
TGTGCCAGCACGACCGGGACTAGCGGGAGGATTGGTGGAGAGCAGTTCTTC
CASTTGTSGRIGGEQFF
>-|TRBV6-5|TRBJ2-1|many
TGTGCCAGCAGTTATATCTTTGGTAGCTCCTACAATGAGCAGTTCTTC
CASSYIFGSSYNEQFF